These 27 T cell receptor beta chains came from one sample sequenced in a study of blood T cell repertoires in COVID-19. Here immunoSEQ multiplex PCR was the method, and the copy in TCRdb shows in-frame clones only, minus some. Seen here are under 150,000 clones, more than 70% observed once, and the top ten hold less than 2%. Sample: peripheral blood. The source of these receptors is a man between 65 and 85 years old with acute or convalescent COVID-19.

The chain is built from TRBV10-2 and TRBJ2-1, with TRBD2 matching 10 bases. The CDR3 loop spans 17 amino acids. Per germline, CDR1 WSHSY and CDR2 SAAADI. The trim removed 6 bases at V and 7 bases at J, leaving 15 bases unmatched. Written as DNA, the CDR3 is TGCGCCAGCAGCCGGCCTCAGCGGGGGGGCCTCCAAAATGAGCAGTTCTTC. Translated: CASSRPQRGGLQNEQFF.

The rearrangement joins TRBV19 to TRBJ1-5, with TRBD1 identical over 10 bases. Germline-derived CDR1 and CDR2 are LNHDA and SQIVND (reference sequence). Trimming at V came to 5 bases and at J to 3 bases, leaving 7 bases not matched to a gene. The CDR3 is 16 amino acids. CDR3 loop: CASSPLDRGLNQPQHF. CDR3 nucleotide sequence: TGTGCCAGTAGTCCCCTCGACAGGGGGCTCAATCAGCCCCAGCATTTT. The full variable domain, completed using reference TRBV19 and TRBJ1-5, is DGGITQSPKYLFRKEGQNVTLSCEQNLNHDAMYWYRQDPGQGLRLIYYSQIVNDFQKGDIAEGYSVSREKKESFPLTVTSAQKNPTAFYLCASSPLDRGLNQPQHFGDGTRLSIL.

The chain has TRBV3-1 (or the pseudogene TRBV3-2) and TRBJ2-3, with D maybe TRBD1 (6 bases). V was pared by 0 bases and J by 0 bases, with 10 bases between. The germline gives CDR1 LGHDT, CDR2 YNNKEL (reference sequence). CDR3 length: 16 amino acids. The DNA of the CDR3 is TGTGCCAGCAGCCAAGATTGGGGGCGGAGCACAGATACGCAGTATTTT. As protein: CASSQDWGRSTDTQYF.

At least ten counts were recorded for this clone. The chain has TRBV29-1 and TRBJ1-1; possible D gene TRBD1, 6 bases. Trimming removed 6 bases from V and 2 bases from J, with 13 bases in between. The CDR3 totals 13 residues. The V gene's germline CDR1 is SQVTM and CDR2 ANQGSEA. The CDR3 nucleotides read TGCAGCGTGCCCGAACAGGGTAACACTGAAGCTTTCTTT. The encoded protein is CSVPEQGNTEAFF.

This sequence joins TRBV28 and TRBJ1-1; D not resolved. Germline CDR1 is MDHEN and CDR2 is SYDVKM. This CDR3 contains 11 residues. Trimming shortened V by 6 bases and J by 6 bases, and 8 bases separated the two germline ends. CDR3 DNA: TGTGCCAGCAGCACCGGGGCTGAAGCTTTCTTT. Amino acids: CASSTGAEAFF.

This clone showed up many times. The chain has TRBV5-1 and TRBJ1-1; no clear D gene. The CDR3 loop spans 13 amino acids. Trimming left V 8 bases short and J 5 bases short, with 16 bases between. CDR1 is SGHRS and CDR2 is YFSETQ in the germline V gene. Here the CDR3 reads CARGGRSWTEAFF. In nucleotides, the CDR3 is TGCGCCAGGGGCGGGAGATCGTGGACTGAAGCTTTCTTT.

This clone was counted between two and nine times. The J gene is TRBJ1-2, the V gene TRBV3-1 (or the pseudogene TRBV3-2); 9 positions agree with TRBD1. The junction had 13 bases not matched to a gene; V was cut back by 4 bases and J by 7 bases. Germline assignment: CDR1 LGHDT and CDR2 YNNKEL (reference sequence). The CDR3 has 16 amino acids. This chain's CDR3 is CASSRLLGTGPTGYTF. CDR3 in DNA: TGTGCCAGCAGCCGGCTACTGGGGACAGGGCCCACTGGCTACACCTTC.

The chain uses TRBV7-9 and TRBJ1-2; maybe TRBD1 (6 bases). V lost 2 bases to trimming and J lost 4 bases, with 20 bases between them. Germline values: CDR1 SEHNR, CDR2 FQNEAQ (reference sequence). The CDR3 runs 17 residues. The CDR3 is CASSLQRAGARAYGYTF. The CDR3 DNA is TGTGCCAGCAGCTTACAGAGGGCGGGGGCGCGAGCCTATGGCTACACCTTC.

This chain links TRBV7-6 with TRBJ2-1; D is possibly TRBD2 (7 bases). V gave up 4 bases and J gave up 10 bases, with 26 bases separating them. This CDR3 comprises 17 residues. CDR1 and CDR2 from the germline V gene are SGHVS and FNYEAQ. CDR3 coding DNA: TGTGCCAGCAGCTCCCTGGGGAGGGGGAGGTCCAATGGAGAGCAGTTCTTC. Translating gives CASSSLGRGRSNGEQFF.

This clone was counted a single time. The chain employs TRBV5-1 and TRBJ1-6, with a weak D call TRBD1 (5 bases). This CDR3 has 14 amino acids. CDR1 is SGHRS and CDR2 is YFSETQ in the germline V gene. V shed 2 bases and J shed 6 bases, with 9 bases lying between them. The CDR3 coding sequence is TGCGCCAGCAGCTTCCAGGACACTAATTCACCCCTCCACTTT. It yields the protein CASSFQDTNSPLHF.

This sequence joins TRBV15 and TRBJ2-2; D is uncertain. Trimming removed 1 base from V and 8 bases from J, with 5 bases in between. Germline CDR1 and CDR2: LNHNV and YYDKDF (reference sequence). The CDR3 contains 12 residues. This chain's CDR3 is CATSRAGGELFF. For the CDR3, the DNA is TGTGCCACCAGCAGAGCCGGGGGGGAGCTGTTTTTT.

This clone was observed once. The chain joins TRBV5-6 to TRBJ1-3, with a tentative D call TRBD1 (5 bases). V lost 4 bases, J lost 2 bases, and 10 bases lay in between. Germline V gene sequence: CDR1 SGHDT, CDR2 YYEEEE. The CDR3 has 14 residues. The CDR3 sequence: CASSQGTTGNTIYF. CDR3 nucleotide sequence: TGTGCCAGCAGCCAGGGAACAACTGGAAACACCATATATTTT.

The chain recombines TRBV10-3 with TRBJ1-2; 7 nucleotides align to TRBD1. CDR3 length: 13 amino acids. The J segment lost 6 bases and the V segment lost 4 bases, leaving 5 bases of the junction unmatched. The germline V gene has CDR1 ENHRY and CDR2 SYGVKD. CDR3 loop: CAISGQGFDGYTF. DNA for the CDR3: TGTGCCATCAGTGGACAGGGATTTGATGGCTACACCTTC.

J is TRBJ2-2 and V is TRBV2; D unclear. The V gene's germline CDR1 is SNHLY and CDR2 FYNNEI. The CDR3 consists of 17 residues. V was trimmed by 1 base and J by 2 bases, leaving 14 bases between them. The CDR3 sequence is CASSEVVESLNTGELFF. CDR3 nucleotide sequence: TGTGCCAGCAGTGAAGTGGTCGAGAGTTTAAACACCGGGGAGCTGTTTTTT.

The chain uses TRBV4-1 and TRBJ2-3; 13 bases are a match to TRBD2. V shed 4 bases, J shed 3 bases, and the junction held 1 base outside the gene matches. This CDR3 has 15 residues. Germline V gene sequence: CDR1 MGHRA, CDR2 YSYEKL. The CDR3 nucleotides are TGCGCCAGCAGCCCGGGACTAGCGGGGACAGATACGCAGTATTTT. It yields the protein CASSPGLAGTDTQYF.

This rearrangement joins TRBV4-1 to TRBJ1-6; 10 nucleotides agree with TRBD1. The CDR3 length is 15 residues. Losses at the gene ends were 1 base for V and 8 bases for J; bases not matched to a gene: 2. CDR1 and CDR2 from the germline V gene are MGHRA and YSYEKL. This chain's CDR3 is CASSQGQGAHSPLHF. As DNA, the CDR3 is TGCGCCAGCAGCCAAGGACAGGGGGCCCATTCACCCCTCCACTTT.

This clone was counted between two and nine times. The chain recombines TRBV19 with TRBJ1-2; 10 bases line up with TRBD1. CDR3 length equals 15 residues. Trimming at V came to 10 bases and at J to 1 base, leaving 9 bases not matched to a gene. Germline-derived CDR1 and CDR2 are LNHDA and SQIVND (reference sequence). This chain's CDR3 is CATDGTGVSNYGYTF. CDR3 nucleotides: TGTGCCACCGACGGGACAGGGGTTAGTAACTATGGCTACACCTTC.

The V gene is TRBV7-8, the J gene TRBJ1-3, with 7 bases lining up with TRBD1. This CDR3 spans 20 amino acids. CDR1 and CDR2 (germline): SGHVS, FQNEAQ. The V segment lost 1 base and the J segment 2 bases; nucleotides outside the gene matches: 17. The CDR3: CASSLDAGGEYWEPGNTIYF. CDR3 DNA: TGTGCCAGCAGCTTAGACGCAGGGGGAGAATACTGGGAACCTGGAAACACCATATATTTT.

This rearrangement joins TRBV6-5 to TRBJ1-1; D remains ambiguous. CDR3 length: 11 residues. V was cut by 4 bases and J by 10 bases, with 10 bases left in between. CDR1 is MNHEY and CDR2 is SVGAGI in the germline V gene. CDR3 in amino acids: CASSSEFGAFF. CDR3 nucleotide sequence: TGTGCCAGCAGTTCCGAATTCGGAGCTTTCTTT.

CDR3: CASSMGLGETQYF. In DNA form, the CDR3 reads TGTGCCAGCAGTATGGGACTCGGAGAGACCCAGTACTTC. The chain recombines TRBV6-5 with TRBJ2-5; D might be TRBD2 (6 bases). The germline gives CDR1 MNHEY, CDR2 SVGAGI. Trimming removed 5 bases at V and 4 bases at J, with 11 bases between. The CDR3 sequence is 13 residues long.

V usage is TRBV11-2 and J usage is TRBJ1-5, with D hard to call. The ends were cut back, 5 bases at V and 0 bases at J, with 14 bases in the middle. From germline, CDR1 is SGHAT and CDR2 FQNNGV. The CDR3 has 16 amino acids. CDR3 sequence (DNA): TGTGCCAGCAGCCTGGCAGGTGGTAGTAGCAATCAGCCCCAGCATTTT. This sequence encodes CASSLAGGSSNQPQHF.

This clone was observed a handful of times. This chain connects TRBV19 to TRBJ2-1, with D possibly matching TRBD2 (6 bases). V gave up 1 base and J gave up 8 bases, with 6 bases separating them. Germline values: CDR1 LNHDA, CDR2 SQIVND (reference sequence). The CDR3 extends over 12 amino acids. The CDR3 DNA is TGTGCCAGTAGTATAGGGGGGGATGAGCAGTTCTTC. It translates to CASSIGGDEQFF.

This clone was found a few times. This chain joins TRBV5-8 and TRBJ1-6, with D tentatively TRBD1 (6 bases). V shed 4 bases and J shed 7 bases, with 18 bases lying between them. This CDR3 has 16 amino acids. Germline V gene lookup returns CDR1 SGHTS and CDR2 YDEGEE. CDR3 amino acids: CASSAYVGAGNSPLHF. The CDR3 DNA reads TGTGCCAGCAGCGCATACGTGGGGGCAGGAAATTCACCCCTCCACTTT.

Comments on this clone: A read error may be the cause here, since a much bigger clone is one base away. The rearrangement links TRBV27 to TRBJ2-2; 8 bases map to TRBD1. This CDR3 comprises 15 residues. From germline, CDR1 is MNHEY and CDR2 SMNVEV (reference sequence). The ends lost 2 bases at V and 1 base at J; junction bases unmatched: 0. CDR3 sequence: CASSLGQGNTGELFF. CDR3 sequence (DNA): TGTGCCAGCAGTTTAGGACAGGGGAACACCGGGGAGCTGTTTTTT.

J is TRBJ1-5 and V is TRBV19; no firm D call. Germline CDR1 and CDR2: LNHDA and SQIVND (reference sequence). CDR3 length: 15 residues. The V and J ends lost 3 bases and 7 bases respectively, with 16 bases between them. This CDR3 reads CASSMGNPPGQPQHF. CDR3 bases: TGTGCCAGTAGTATGGGAAACCCGCCGGGGCAGCCCCAGCATTTT.

J is TRBJ1-1 and V is TRBV27; no clear D. With 2 bases removed from V and 1 base from J, the gap between germline ends came to 8 bases. Germline CDR1 reads MNHEY; CDR2 reads SMNVEV (reference sequence). The CDR3 extends over 14 amino acids. The CDR3 region is CASSLGRANTEAFF. The CDR3, as DNA: TGTGCCAGCAGTTTAGGTAGAGCGAACACTGAAGCTTTCTTT.

The chain employs TRBV5-1 and TRBJ2-3; 9 positions agree with TRBD1. The CDR3 consists of 17 residues. V was clipped by 2 bases and J by 2 bases; unmatched bases: 9. The V gene's germline CDR1 is SGHRS and CDR2 YFSETQ. This CDR3 reads CASSFWTGAFSTDTQYF. The CDR3 DNA is TGCGCCAGCAGCTTCTGGACAGGGGCCTTCTCCACAGATACGCAGTATTTT.